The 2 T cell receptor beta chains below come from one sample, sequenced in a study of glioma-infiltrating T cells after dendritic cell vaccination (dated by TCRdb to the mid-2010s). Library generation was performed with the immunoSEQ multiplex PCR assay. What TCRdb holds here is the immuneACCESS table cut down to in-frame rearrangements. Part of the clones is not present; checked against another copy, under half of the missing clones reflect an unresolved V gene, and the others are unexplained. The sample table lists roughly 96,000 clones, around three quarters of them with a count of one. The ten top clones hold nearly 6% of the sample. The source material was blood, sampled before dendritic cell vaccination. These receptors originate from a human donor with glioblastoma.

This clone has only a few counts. CDR3 in amino acids: CASSWDRVADTQYF. The CDR3 DNA follows: TGTGCCAGCAGCTGGGACAGGGTGGCAGATACGCAGTATTTT. The rearrangement links TRBV11-2 to TRBJ2-3; 9 bases are a match to TRBD1. Germline V CDR1 and CDR2: SGHAT, FQNNGV. V shed 4 bases, J shed 4 bases, and the junction held 3 bases outside the gene matches. The CDR3 covers 14 residues.

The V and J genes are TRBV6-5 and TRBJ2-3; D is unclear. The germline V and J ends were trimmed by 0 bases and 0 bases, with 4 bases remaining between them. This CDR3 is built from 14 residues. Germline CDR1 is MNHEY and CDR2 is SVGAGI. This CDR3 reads CASSYSSSTDTQYF. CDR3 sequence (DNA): TGTGCCAGCAGTTACTCGAGTAGCACAGATACGCAGTATTTT.